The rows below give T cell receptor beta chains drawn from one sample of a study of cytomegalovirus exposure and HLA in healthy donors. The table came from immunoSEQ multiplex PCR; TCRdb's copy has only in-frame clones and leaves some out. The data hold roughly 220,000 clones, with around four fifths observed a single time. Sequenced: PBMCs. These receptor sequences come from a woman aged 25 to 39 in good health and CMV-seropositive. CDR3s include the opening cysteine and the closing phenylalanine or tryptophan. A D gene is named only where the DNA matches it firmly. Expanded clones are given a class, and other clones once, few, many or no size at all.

CDR3 DNA: TGTGCCAGCAGCCAACGTCGGGCGGGCACCGGGGAGCTGTTTTTT; CDR3 protein: CASSQRRAGTGELFF; J gene: TRBJ2-2; clone size: -; V gene: TRBV6-6; D gene: -
CDR3 DNA: TGTGCCAGCAGCGTAGGTAGCGGGATCTCCTACGAGCAGTACTTC; CDR3 protein: CASSVGSGISYEQYF; J gene: TRBJ2-7; clone size: -; V gene: TRBV9; D gene: TRBD2
CDR3 DNA: TGTGCCAGCAGCTTAGTTCCGGGGGGAAACAATCAGCCCCAGCATTTT; CDR3 protein: CASSLVPGGNNQPQHF; J gene: TRBJ1-5; clone size: -; V gene: TRBV7-8; D gene: -
CDR3 DNA: TGTGCCAGTAGGAAAGCGACAGGGGGCCTCTACGAGCAGTACTTC; CDR3 protein: CASRKATGGLYEQYF; J gene: TRBJ2-7; clone size: -; V gene: TRBV19; D gene: TRBD1
CDR3 DNA: TGTGCCAGCAGCCAAGAAAACCCGACTAGCGGGGTCTACGAGCAGTACTTC; CDR3 protein: CASSQENPTSGVYEQYF; J gene: TRBJ2-7; clone size: -; V gene: TRBV4-2; D gene: TRBD2
CDR3 DNA: TGTGCCAGCAGCCGCCCCCCGGGCAATGAGCAGTTCTTC; CDR3 protein: CASSRPPGNEQFF; J gene: TRBJ2-1; clone size: -; V gene: TRBV13; D gene: -
CDR3 DNA: TGTGCCAGCTCACCAGGACAGGACCAAGAGACCCAGTACTTC; CDR3 protein: CASSPGQDQETQYF; J gene: TRBJ2-5; clone size: -; V gene: TRBV18; D gene: TRBD1
CDR3 DNA: TGTGCCTGGAGTAAGACTGGGGCCAACGTCCTGACTTTC; CDR3 protein: CAWSKTGANVLTF; J gene: TRBJ2-6; clone size: -; V gene: TRBV30; D gene: -
CDR3 DNA: TGTGCCAGCAGCCAAGATTTAGCGGCAGCCGGGGAGCTGTTTTTT; CDR3 protein: CASSQDLAAAGELFF; J gene: TRBJ2-2; clone size: -; V gene: TRBV4-2; D gene: -
CDR3 DNA: TGTGCCAGCAGCCCGTTCGCAGGGTCCGAGCAGTACTTC; CDR3 protein: CASSPFAGSEQYF; J gene: TRBJ2-7; clone size: -; V gene: TRBV11-1; D gene: -
CDR3 DNA: TGTGCAAGTCGCGACTGGCTAGATGGGGGAGCACTAAGTGAGCAGTACTTC; CDR3 protein: CASRDWLDGGALSEQYF; J gene: TRBJ2-7; clone size: -; V gene: TRBV12-2; D gene: -
CDR3 DNA: TGTGCCAGCAGCTTGGCCATTGGAAACACCGGGGAGCTGTTTTTT; CDR3 protein: CASSLAIGNTGELFF; J gene: TRBJ2-2; clone size: -; V gene: TRBV5-4; D gene: -
CDR3 DNA: TGCGCCAGTCGAGGTGTACGGAAAATGACAGATACGCAGTATTTT; CDR3 protein: CASRGVRKMTDTQYF; J gene: TRBJ2-3; clone size: -; V gene: TRBV4-1; D gene: -
CDR3 DNA: TGCGCCAGCAGCCAAGGGGATCGGGAGCAGTTCTTC; CDR3 protein: CASSQGDREQFF; J gene: TRBJ2-1; clone size: -; V gene: TRBV4-1; D gene: -
CDR3 DNA: TGTGCCAGCAGCTTAGATGGAGCGAACTATGGCTACACCTTC; CDR3 protein: CASSLDGANYGYTF; J gene: TRBJ1-2; clone size: -; V gene: TRBV7-8; D gene: -
CDR3 DNA: TGTGCTGGTAGCGGGATATACGAGCAGTACTTC; CDR3 protein: CAGSGIYEQYF; J gene: TRBJ2-7; clone size: -; V gene: TRBV30; D gene: TRBD2
CDR3 DNA: TGCAGCGTTGAGCAGGGGGTAATAGGGGAGACCCAGTACTTC; CDR3 protein: CSVEQGVIGETQYF; J gene: TRBJ2-5; clone size: once; V gene: TRBV29-1; D gene: TRBD1
CDR3 DNA: TGTGCCAGCAGTACCGCTTGGGGGGAGAAATACGAGCAGTACTTC; CDR3 protein: CASSTAWGEKYEQYF; J gene: TRBJ2-7; clone size: -; V gene: TRBV27; D gene: -
CDR3 DNA: TGTGCCAGCAGTCCCGGGACGGCCCAGCCTGAGCAGTTCTTC; CDR3 protein: CASSPGTAQPEQFF; J gene: TRBJ2-1; clone size: -; V gene: TRBV7-9; D gene: -
CDR3 DNA: TGTGCCTCCATAGGAGGTACTAATGAAAAACTGTTTTTT; CDR3 protein: CASIGGTNEKLFF; J gene: TRBJ1-4; clone size: -; V gene: TRBV30; D gene: -
CDR3 DNA: TGTGCCAGCAGCGGAGGGACCTACGAGCAGTACTTC; CDR3 protein: CASSGGTYEQYF; J gene: TRBJ2-7; clone size: once; V gene: TRBV5-5; D gene: -
CDR3 DNA: TGCGCCAGCAGCCCCGGACAGCTTAATGAAAAACTGTTTTTT; CDR3 protein: CASSPGQLNEKLFF; J gene: TRBJ1-4; clone size: -; V gene: TRBV4-1; D gene: -
CDR3 DNA: TGTGCCAGCAGTTACTCGGGGGTAGGCTACTACACCTTC; CDR3 protein: CASSYSGVGYYTF; J gene: TRBJ1-2; clone size: -; V gene: TRBV6-5; D gene: -
CDR3 DNA: TGTGCCAGCAGGGACGGTCCTGAAGCTTTCTTT; CDR3 protein: CASRDGPEAFF; J gene: TRBJ1-1; clone size: -; V gene: TRBV25-1; D gene: -
CDR3 DNA: TGTGCCAGCAGCTTAGGGGCGGGCCTTTACAATGAGCAGTTCTTC; CDR3 protein: CASSLGAGLYNEQFF; J gene: TRBJ2-1; clone size: -; V gene: TRBV7-3; D gene: -
CDR3 DNA: TGCGCCAGCAGCCAAGTTGGAGGGAGACGGGAGGAGCTGTTTTTT; CDR3 protein: CASSQVGGRREELFF; J gene: TRBJ2-2; clone size: -; V gene: TRBV4-1; D gene: -
CDR3 DNA: TGTGCCAGCAGGTACGAGGGAGTGGGTGCTTACAATGAGCAGTTCTTC; CDR3 protein: CASRYEGVGAYNEQFF; J gene: TRBJ2-1; clone size: -; V gene: TRBV9; D gene: -
CDR3 DNA: TGCGCCAGCAGCATGGACGGAGCCTACGAGCAGTACTTC; CDR3 protein: CASSMDGAYEQYF; J gene: TRBJ2-7; clone size: -; V gene: TRBV4-1; D gene: -
CDR3 DNA: TGTGCCAGCAGCGTAGCTCCCAGGGGCGGCGAGCAGTACTTC; CDR3 protein: CASSVAPRGGEQYF; J gene: TRBJ2-7; clone size: once; V gene: TRBV9; D gene: -
CDR3 DNA: TGTGCCAGCTGTGGAGGGGGCGGTGGTAATCAGCCCCAGCATTTT; CDR3 protein: CASCGGGGGNQPQHF; J gene: TRBJ1-5; clone size: few; V gene: TRBV2; D gene: TRBD1
CDR3 DNA: TGCGCCAGCAGCTTGCCCCAGGACAATTACCCTGAAGCTTTCTTT; CDR3 protein: CASSLPQDNYPEAFF; J gene: TRBJ1-1; clone size: -; V gene: TRBV5-1; D gene: -
CDR3 DNA: TGTGCCAGCAGTGAACAGCAGGGCTCTGGAAACACCATATATTTT; CDR3 protein: CASSEQQGSGNTIYF; J gene: TRBJ1-3; clone size: -; V gene: TRBV25-1; D gene: -
CDR3 DNA: TGTGCCACCAGCAGAGACCTAGGCCGCCCGCGGACCGGGGAGCTGTTTTTT; CDR3 protein: CATSRDLGRPRTGELFF; J gene: TRBJ2-2; clone size: once; V gene: TRBV15; D gene: -
CDR3 DNA: TGTGCCAGCAGCTTGATCCGGGACAGGGGGCCCCACGAGCAGTACTTC; CDR3 protein: CASSLIRDRGPHEQYF; J gene: TRBJ2-7; clone size: -; V gene: TRBV5-6; D gene: TRBD1
CDR3 DNA: TGTGCCAGCAGCTTAGTTATGGGTTCTGAAGCTTTCTTT; CDR3 protein: CASSLVMGSEAFF; J gene: TRBJ1-1; clone size: -; V gene: TRBV7-9; D gene: -
CDR3 DNA: TGTGCCTGGAATCGGGAGGAAGGAAACACCATATATTTT; CDR3 protein: CAWNREEGNTIYF; J gene: TRBJ1-3; clone size: -; V gene: TRBV30; D gene: -
CDR3 DNA: TGTGCCAGCAGCGCCGGAACACGCGGGACTAGCGGAGCCTCCTACGAGCAGTACTTC; CDR3 protein: CASSAGTRGTSGASYEQYF; J gene: TRBJ2-7; clone size: once; V gene: TRBV9; D gene: TRBD2
CDR3 DNA: TGTGCCAGCAGGCTCGGGACAGGGGTTGGAAACACCATATATTTT; CDR3 protein: CASRLGTGVGNTIYF; J gene: TRBJ1-3; clone size: -; V gene: TRBV27; D gene: TRBD1
CDR3 DNA: TGTGCCAGCAGTCGCGGGACATCGGGAGACCAGCCCCAGCATTTT; CDR3 protein: CASSRGTSGDQPQHF; J gene: TRBJ1-5; clone size: -; V gene: TRBV6-6; D gene: -
CDR3 DNA: TGTGCCAGCAGGAGAAGAGGCGACAGCCCAACCTACGAGCAGTACTTC; CDR3 protein: CASRRRGDSPTYEQYF; J gene: TRBJ2-7; clone size: -; V gene: TRBV2; D gene: -
CDR3 DNA: TGTGCCACCAGCCGTTGGCGGGAGGGCGGGGAGCTGTTTTTT; CDR3 protein: CATSRWREGGELFF; J gene: TRBJ2-2; clone size: -; V gene: TRBV15; D gene: TRBD2
CDR3 DNA: TGTGCCAGCAGCCTCCACAGGGTGAATGAGCAGTTCTTC; CDR3 protein: CASSLHRVNEQFF; J gene: TRBJ2-1; clone size: -; V gene: TRBV11-2; D gene: -
CDR3 DNA: TGCGCCAGCAGTGAAGGACTAGCGGCGTACAATGAGCAGTTCTTC; CDR3 protein: CASSEGLAAYNEQFF; J gene: TRBJ2-1; clone size: -; V gene: TRBV10-1; D gene: TRBD2
CDR3 DNA: TGTGCCTGGAGCTTTCTTAAGAGCGGGAGAGGGAATGAGCAGTTCTTC; CDR3 protein: CAWSFLKSGRGNEQFF; J gene: TRBJ2-1; clone size: -; V gene: TRBV30; D gene: TRBD2
CDR3 DNA: TGTGCCAGCAGGGAGGTAGCAAATCAGCCCCAGCATTTT; CDR3 protein: CASREVANQPQHF; J gene: TRBJ1-5; clone size: few; V gene: TRBV6-1; D gene: -
CDR3 DNA: TGTGCCAGCAGCTTAGCGCTTAACAGGGAGGCCTACGAGCAGTACTTC; CDR3 protein: CASSLALNREAYEQYF; J gene: TRBJ2-7; clone size: -; V gene: TRBV7-8; D gene: -
CDR3 DNA: TGTGCCAGCAGCGAAACAGGGGGATGGACTGAAGCTTTCTTT; CDR3 protein: CASSETGGWTEAFF; J gene: TRBJ1-1; clone size: -; V gene: TRBV27; D gene: TRBD1
CDR3 DNA: TGTGCCACCATGGGACAGCCAACCGGGGAGACCCAGTACTTC; CDR3 protein: CATMGQPTGETQYF; J gene: TRBJ2-5; clone size: -; V gene: TRBV7-9; D gene: TRBD1
CDR3 DNA: TGTGCCAGCAGCTTAACTCTGGGGACTAGCGGGAGCTCCTACAATGAGCAGTTCTTC; CDR3 protein: CASSLTLGTSGSSYNEQFF; J gene: TRBJ2-1; clone size: -; V gene: TRBV7-3; D gene: TRBD2
CDR3 DNA: TGTGCCAGCAGTCCTGGACTAGCGGGGGCCCAAGAGACCCAGTACTTC; CDR3 protein: CASSPGLAGAQETQYF; J gene: TRBJ2-5; clone size: once; V gene: TRBV27; D gene: TRBD2
CDR3 DNA: TGTGCCAGCAGTTTGGTAGGGGGCTCTGGAAACACCATATATTTT; CDR3 protein: CASSLVGGSGNTIYF; J gene: TRBJ1-3; clone size: -; V gene: TRBV28; D gene: -
CDR3 DNA: TGTGCCAGCTCACCTCGGGATGAGCAGTTCTTC; CDR3 protein: CASSPRDEQFF; J gene: TRBJ2-1; clone size: -; V gene: TRBV18; D gene: -
CDR3 DNA: TGCGCCAGCAGCCACATTACAGATACGCAGTATTTT; CDR3 protein: CASSHITDTQYF; J gene: TRBJ2-3; clone size: -; V gene: TRBV4-1; D gene: -